These 16 T cell receptor beta chains came from one sample sequenced in a study of cytotoxic CD8 clonotypes in ibrutinib-treated CLL. Measured with immunoSEQ multiplex PCR; TCRdb has only the in-frame clones, and not every one. The sample consists of approximately 280,000 clones, roughly three quarters of them appearing once. This specimen consisted of PBMCs, obtained at disease progression, from a patient treated with ibrutinib. The receptor source for this set is a human donor with chronic lymphocytic leukemia.

To note about this clone: Germline is not matched at one junction end, which may reflect a read error. V gene TRBV5-5 combines with J gene TRBJ2-5; 8 bases are shared with TRBD1. The CDR3 contains 11 residues. CDR1 is SGHKS and CDR2 is YYEKEE in the germline V gene (reference sequence). DNA of the CDR3: TGTGCCAGCAGTCTAGCTGGACAGGGTGACTTC. The encoded protein is CASSLAGQGDF.

The chain uses TRBV5-5 and TRBJ2-7; D uncertain. The CDR3 runs 16 residues. V was trimmed by 0 bases and J by 4 bases, leaving 17 bases between them. Germline V lookup: CDR1 SGHKS, CDR2 YYEKEE (reference sequence). CDR3 in DNA: TGTGCCAGCAGCTTGGAACCTCTTACCTGGGAATACGAGCAGTACTTC. Amino acid sequence: CASSLEPLTWEYEQYF.

This chain connects TRBV27 to TRBJ2-6; D gene unclear. The germline gives CDR1 MNHEY, CDR2 SMNVEV (reference sequence). This CDR3 spans 16 amino acids. V lost 7 bases to trimming and J lost 0 bases, with 13 bases between them. The CDR3: CASTSFPGSGANVLTF. DNA of the CDR3: TGTGCCAGCACCTCGTTCCCGGGCTCTGGGGCCAACGTCCTGACTTTC.

This chain uses TRBV6-1 with TRBJ1-5, with 11 bases aligning to TRBD1. After removal of 2 bases from V and 9 bases from J, the junction contained 12 bases not matched to a gene. This CDR3 is built from 17 residues. CDR1 and CDR2 (germline): MNHNS, SASEGT. The CDR3 protein is CASSEYRDRGDGRPQHF. The CDR3 nucleotides are TGTGCCAGCAGTGAATACCGGGACAGGGGGGACGGTCGGCCCCAGCATTTT.

This clone was seen ten or more times. The sample holds other DNA sequences that translate to the same CDR3. This chain uses TRBV9 with TRBJ2-7; a weak D match, TRBD2 (7 bases). The CDR3 contains 14 residues. From germline, CDR1 is SGDLS and CDR2 YYNGEE. The V and J ends lost 0 bases and 2 bases respectively, with 9 bases between them. The CDR3 is CASSVGEGAYEQYF. CDR3 DNA sequence: TGTGCCAGCAGCGTAGGGGAGGGGGCCTACGAGCAGTACTTC.

This clone has only one observation. The chain is built from TRBV7-2 and TRBJ2-7; possible D gene TRBD2, 5 bases. This CDR3 is built from 16 residues. Germline lookup yields CDR1 SGHTA and CDR2 FQGNSA. Between the trimmed V and J ends, which lost 6 bases and 0 bases, there was a span of 18 bases. The CDR3 reads CASRKKVSGSSYEQYF. CDR3 bases: TGTGCCAGCAGGAAGAAGGTTTCGGGGAGCTCCTACGAGCAGTACTTC.

The V call is TRBV6-5, the J call TRBJ2-5; TRBD2 matches 10 bases. Germline CDR1 MNHEY, CDR2 SVGAGI. The CDR3 contains 15 residues. Trimming took 2 bases from V and 5 from J; bases not matched to a gene: 5. CDR3 residues: CASSYQRGGRETQYF. Here the CDR3 DNA reads TGTGCCAGCAGTTACCAGCGGGGGGGCCGGGAGACCCAGTACTTC.

This chain connects TRBV5-1 to TRBJ1-6; perhaps TRBD1 as D (5 bases). V was trimmed by 0 bases and J by 8 bases, leaving 9 bases between them. The CDR3 contains 14 residues. CDR1 is SGHRS, CDR2 YFSETQ, per germline. Here the CDR3 DNA reads TGCGCCAGCAGCTTGGAGAGGGGAGATTCACCCCTCCACTTT. Translating gives CASSLERGDSPLHF.

The chain uses TRBV4-1 and TRBJ2-7; TRBD2 matches at 10 bases. The V gene end was trimmed by 2 bases and the J gene end by 1 base; junction bases not matched to a gene: 2. CDR3 length: 15 amino acids. Germline assignment: CDR1 MGHRA and CDR2 YSYEKL. The CDR3 DNA reads as TGCGCCAGCAGCCAAACTAGCGGGGCTTCCTACGAGCAGTACTTC. The encoded protein is CASSQTSGASYEQYF.

This clone was recorded a few times. The CDR3 loop is CASSLEQGAGELFF. DNA of the CDR3: TGTGCCAGCAGCTTAGAGCAGGGGGCCGGGGAGCTGTTTTTT. The genes are TRBV7-6 and TRBJ2-2, with TRBD1 matching over 7 bases. CDR1 and CDR2 from the germline V gene are SGHVS and FNYEAQ. The V gene end was trimmed by 1 base and the J gene end by 6 bases; junction bases not matched to a gene: 2. The CDR3 totals 14 residues. The full variable domain, in which reference TRBV7-6 and TRBJ2-2 provide the parts outside the CDR3, is GAGVSQSPRYKVTKRGQDVALRCDPISGHVSLYWYRQALGQGPEFLTYFNYEAQQDKSGLPNDRFSAERPEGSISTLTIQRTEQRDSAMYRCASSLEQGAGELFFGEGSRLTVL.

The V and J genes are TRBV7-9 and TRBJ2-3, with D unclear. The V end lost 4 bases, the J end lost 2 bases, and 10 bases lay between the germline ends. Germline V gives CDR1 SEHNR, CDR2 FQNEAQ (reference sequence). This CDR3 is built from 14 residues. The CDR3: CASSSRALTDTQYF. For the CDR3, the DNA is TGTGCCAGCAGCTCACGCGCCCTCACAGATACGCAGTATTTT.

The chain recombines TRBV7-6 with TRBJ2-5; D might be TRBD2 (5 bases). This CDR3 comprises 14 residues. Germline V gene lookup returns CDR1 SGHVS and CDR2 FNYEAQ. V lost 5 bases to trimming and J lost 0 bases, with 10 bases between them. CDR3 in amino acids: CASSQRGDQETQYF. The CDR3 nucleotides are TGTGCCAGCAGCCAACGGGGAGACCAAGAGACCCAGTACTTC.

The chain has TRBV20-1 and TRBJ2-4, with D maybe TRBD2 (5 bases). The CDR3 totals 10 residues. The V and J ends lost 7 bases and 6 bases respectively, with 7 bases between them. CDR1 and CDR2 from the germline V gene are DFQATT and SNEGSKA (reference sequence). CDR3 bases: TGCAGTGTTGGGAGAAACATTCAGTACTTC. Protein: CSVGRNIQYF.

This chain links TRBV7-2 with TRBJ2-7, with D unresolved. Germline lookup yields CDR1 SGHTA and CDR2 FQGNSA. The CDR3 extends over 12 amino acids. V gave up 0 bases and J gave up 6 bases, with 6 bases separating them. The CDR3 is CASSLAWGEQYF. The CDR3 DNA sequence: TGTGCCAGCAGCTTAGCGTGGGGCGAGCAGTACTTC.

The chain uses TRBV4-2 and TRBJ2-5; 11 positions match TRBD2. V dropped 1 base and J dropped 5; count of bases not matched to a gene: 9. From germline, CDR1 is LGHNA and CDR2 YNFKEQ. The CDR3 runs to 17 residues. The CDR3 loop reads CASSQVDIAGGLETQYF. The DNA for the CDR3 is TGTGCCAGCAGCCAAGTTGACATAGCGGGGGGGTTGGAGACCCAGTACTTC.

The rearrangement joins TRBV9 to TRBJ2-2; D uncertain. Germline V CDR1 and CDR2: SGDLS, YYNGEE. The ends were cut back, 1 base at V and 5 bases at J, with 9 bases in the middle. CDR3 length: 14 amino acids. In nucleotides, the CDR3 is TGTGCCAGCAGCGTATCTTCCGGGACCGGGGAGCTGTTTTTT. It translates to CASSVSSGTGELFF.